The rows below give T cell receptor beta chains drawn from one sample of a study of blood T cells in healthy people across ages. TCRdb called the 5' RACE reads again in MiXCR, with one record for every CDR3 protein. The repertoire holds some 710,000 distinct CDR3 sequences, with 20% to 25% as singletons. Sequencing used blood. These receptors all stem from a man between 65 and 85 years old in good health. CDR3s include the opening cysteine and the closing phenylalanine or tryptophan. The D gene is left open where the match is weak. Rows may omit the clone size; those that give it use once, few, many or a size class.

-	once	TRBV14	TRBJ1-2	TGTGCCAGCAGCCAAGACCGGGGGATCTATGGCTACACCTTC	CASSQDRGIYGYTF
TRBD1	-	TRBV28	TRBJ2-5	TGTGCCCTTACCGCCGGGGACAGGGAAGAGACCCAGTACTTC	CALTAGDREETQYF
-	few	TRBV12-3/TRBV12-4	TRBJ2-5	TGTGCCAGCAGTTTAGTTTACTTGGGCAAGCAGTACTTC	CASSLVYLGKQYF
TRBD2	few	TRBV2	TRBJ2-2	TGTGCCAGCAGTAAACGGACTAGCGGGGACACCGGGGAGCTGTTTTTT	CASSKRTSGDTGELFF
-	-	TRBV6-5	TRBJ1-1	TGTGCCAGCAATCGGGGCGGCAGCACTGAAGCTTTCTTT	CASNRGGSTEAFF
-	-	TRBV27	TRBJ1-6	TGTGCCGTCGGGGATCCTAATTCACCCCTCCACTTT	CAVGDPNSPLHF
-	few	TRBV18	TRBJ1-5	TGTGCCAGCTCACCAGGGGGGATCCAGCCCCAGCATTTT	CASSPGGIQPQHF
-	many	TRBV7-9	TRBJ2-5	TGTGCCAGCAGCTTACCGGCACCGAATAATGGATTGTACCAAGAGACCCAGTACTTC	CASSLPAPNNGLYQETQYF
-	few	TRBV12-3/TRBV12-4	TRBJ2-5	TGTGCCTGCACTCACCGCCAAGAGACCCAGTACTTC	CACTHRQETQYF
TRBD2	many	TRBV10-3	TRBJ2-5	TGTGCCTCATCGGTTAGCGGGTACCAAGAGACCCAGTACTTC	CASSVSGYQETQYF
-	few	TRBV12-3/TRBV12-4	TRBJ2-1	TGTGCCAGCAGTTTAGGGAGGTGGGTAGCGCCATACAATGAGCAGTTCTTC	CASSLGRWVAPYNEQFF
-	-	TRBV27	TRBJ2-4	TGTGCCAGTTGCTTAGCCAAAAACATTCAGTACTTC	CASCLAKNIQYF
-	-	TRBV11-2	TRBJ2-1	TGTGCCAGCAGCGCATGGTGGGGCAATGAGCAGTTCTTC	CASSAWWGNEQFF
TRBD1	few	TRBV7-2	TRBJ1-1	TGTGCCAGCAGCCAAGGACAGGGGCCAAATGAAGCTTTCTTT	CASSQGQGPNEAFF
-	-	TRBV6-2/TRBV6-3	TRBJ2-7	TGTGCCAGCAGTTATGGACTATCCTACGAGCAGTACTTC	CASSYGLSYEQYF
TRBD1	few	TRBV5-1	TRBJ2-7	TGCGCCAGCAGGCGTGACCCGGGACAGGTACGCGAGCAGTACTTC	CASRRDPGQVREQYF
TRBD2	few	TRBV7-9	TRBJ2-1	TGTGCCAGCAGCTTACACCGAGGTAGCGGGGGGGATTACAATGAGCAGTTCTTC	CASSLHRGSGGDYNEQFF
-	few	TRBV28	TRBJ1-2	TGTGCCAGCCAACAGGGTCTGCCGTATGGCTACACCTTC	CASQQGLPYGYTF
-	-	TRBV7-9	TRBJ1-1	TGTGCCAGCAGCTTTCCCGCGACTGAAGCTTTCTTT	CASSFPATEAFF
-	few	TRBV20-1	TRBJ2-3	TGCAGTGCTAGGCCCGGGACTGGTACAGATACGCAGTATTTT	CSARPGTGTDTQYF
TRBD1	few	TRBV7-9	TRBJ1-2	TGTGCCAGCAGCGTACCAGGGGGCATAGGTGGCTACACCTTC	CASSVPGGIGGYTF
-	-	TRBV21-1	TRBJ2-3	TGTGCCAGCAGCAAAGAGAGGACAGGGAGAAGCACAGATACGCAGTATTTT	CASSKERTGRSTDTQYF
-	few	TRBV11-2	TRBJ2-3	TGTGCCAGCAGCTTAGACATATCCACAGATACGCAGTATTTT	CASSLDISTDTQYF
-	-	TRBV6-5	TRBJ1-1	TGTGCCAGCAGCCCCTTTGGTGTGAACACTGAAGCTTTCTTT	CASSPFGVNTEAFF
-	-	TRBV9	TRBJ2-3	TGTGCCAGCAGCCCTTGGACAAGCCAGGCAGATACGCAGTATTTT	CASSPWTSQADTQYF
-	-	TRBV2	TRBJ1-5	TGTGCCAGCACCAGGGACACCAATCAGCCCCAGCATTTT	CASTRDTNQPQHF
-	few	TRBV7-9	TRBJ1-1	TGTGCCAGCAGCTTCATGGACACTGAAGCTTTCTTT	CASSFMDTEAFF
TRBD1	-	TRBV6-5	TRBJ2-1	TGTGCCAGCAGTTCCTTTCGGGGGAGGGACAGGGGACATTTGAATGAGCAGTTCTTC	CASSSFRGRDRGHLNEQFF